This T cell receptor beta chain was captured by sequencing in a study of spatial heterogeneity in lung cancer. Study-wide context: Sequenced were any available follow-up PBMC samples, which had been obtained a median of approximately 2 years after resection.

Whole-study results and caveats: Relative to follow-up, resection was when ubiquitous expanded tumor TCRs appeared more in blood.

TCR cDNA molecules each had a unique molecular identifier. TCRdb ran MiXCR on the 5' RACE reads and lists one entry per CDR3 protein. Counted here are roughly 45,000 distinct CDR3 sequences, about 23% occurring once; the ten biggest clones make up less than 8.5%. Documented time point: blood at routine non-recurrence follow-up after resection. Whole RNA was taken from tumor, nontumor lung or frozen PBMC; it was then sequenced unsorted. A word on this clonotype: Its antigen is currently unknown. Germline is not matched at one junction end, which may reflect a read error.

This CDR3 is 16 amino acids long. Germline V gene data show CDR1 as DFQATT and CDR2 as SNEGSKA (reference sequence). This chain links TRBV20-1 with TRBJ2-2; the D gene could be TRBD1 or TRBD2 (6 bases each). This TCR derives from a female donor with early-stage non-small cell lung cancer. This material consisted of PBMCs, taken at follow-up. In nucleotides, the CDR3 is TGCAGTGCTAGGCATCAAGGCCGGGGACACACCGGGGGGCTGTTTTTT. Translating it yields CSARHQGRGHTGGLFF.